The rows below give T cell receptor beta chains drawn from one sample of a study of blood T cell repertoires in COVID-19. Libraries were prepared by immunoSEQ multiplex PCR; TCRdb keeps only in-frame clonotypes and omits some of them. The sample lists about 250,000 clones, around 83% occurring once. The sample consisted of peripheral blood. All receptors derive from an elderly man with acute or convalescent COVID-19. The CDR3 runs from the conserved cysteine through the conserved F or W. The D gene is left open where the match is weak. Clone size is shown for a subset of rows, as once, few, many or a class of expanded clone.

CDR3aa: CASSRRDSSSYNEQFF
CDR3nt: TGTGCCAGCAGTCGTCGGGACTCGAGCTCCTACAATGAGCAGTTCTTC
abundance: -
d_gene: -
v_gene: TRBV6-6
j_gene: TRBJ2-1

CDR3aa: CASSFLYNEQFF
CDR3nt: TGTGCCAGCAGCTTCCTCTACAATGAGCAGTTCTTC
abundance: once
d_gene: -
v_gene: TRBV13
j_gene: TRBJ2-1

CDR3aa: CAWSAQTYNEQFF
CDR3nt: TGTGCCTGGAGTGCCCAGACATACAATGAGCAGTTCTTC
abundance: -
d_gene: -
v_gene: TRBV30
j_gene: TRBJ2-1

CDR3aa: CATSERRGSTDTQYF
CDR3nt: TGTGCCACCAGTGAGAGGCGGGGGAGCACAGATACGCAGTATTTT
abundance: -
d_gene: TRBD2
v_gene: TRBV24-1
j_gene: TRBJ2-3

CDR3aa: CASSQDTDRLQYF
CDR3nt: TGTGCCAGCAGCCAAGACACCGACAGGCTTCAGTACTTC
abundance: -
d_gene: -
v_gene: TRBV7-2
j_gene: TRBJ2-4

CDR3aa: CASSLGQVNSYEQYF
CDR3nt: TGTGCCAGCAGTTTAGGACAGGTAAACTCCTACGAGCAGTACTTC
abundance: -
d_gene: TRBD1
v_gene: TRBV28
j_gene: TRBJ2-7

CDR3aa: CASGPGTGFESDTQYF
CDR3nt: TGTGCTAGTGGTCCCGGGACAGGGTTTGAGTCAGATACGCAGTATTTT
abundance: -
d_gene: TRBD1
v_gene: TRBV12-5
j_gene: TRBJ2-3

CDR3aa: CASSLRVTHTDTQYF
CDR3nt: TGTGCCAGCAGCTTGCGGGTTACACACACAGATACGCAGTATTTT
abundance: -
d_gene: -
v_gene: TRBV7-9
j_gene: TRBJ2-3

CDR3aa: CASSISLGTAMNTEAFF
CDR3nt: TGTGCCAGTAGTATAAGTTTAGGGACAGCCATGAACACTGAAGCTTTCTTT
abundance: -
d_gene: TRBD1
v_gene: TRBV19
j_gene: TRBJ1-1

CDR3aa: CASSQGGGLSSYNEQFF
CDR3nt: TGCGCCAGCAGCCAAGGGGGGGGATTGAGCTCCTACAATGAGCAGTTCTTC
abundance: -
d_gene: TRBD2
v_gene: TRBV4-1
j_gene: TRBJ2-1

CDR3aa: CASSEWGQLNTEAFF
CDR3nt: TGTGCCAGCAGTGAATGGGGGCAGTTGAACACTGAAGCTTTCTTT
abundance: -
d_gene: -
v_gene: TRBV6-1
j_gene: TRBJ1-1

CDR3aa: CASSIGQVNTGELFF
CDR3nt: TGTGCCAGTAGTATAGGACAGGTTAACACCGGGGAGCTGTTTTTT
abundance: -
d_gene: -
v_gene: TRBV19
j_gene: TRBJ2-2

CDR3aa: CASSLGLAGARTGELFF
CDR3nt: TGTGCCAGCAGCTTGGGACTAGCGGGAGCGCGAACCGGGGAGCTGTTTTTT
abundance: -
d_gene: TRBD2
v_gene: TRBV7-2
j_gene: TRBJ2-2

CDR3aa: CASSDKWSSPGYTF
CDR3nt: TGTGCCAGCAGTGATAAGTGGAGTTCTCCGGGCTACACCTTC
abundance: -
d_gene: -
v_gene: TRBV2
j_gene: TRBJ1-2

CDR3aa: CASRQTGSNEKLFF
CDR3nt: TGTGCCAGTAGGCAGACAGGTTCGAATGAAAAACTGTTTTTT
abundance: once
d_gene: -
v_gene: TRBV19
j_gene: TRBJ1-4

CDR3aa: CATSDSSGGAKDNEQFF
CDR3nt: TGTGCCACCAGTGATTCTAGCGGGGGGGCCAAGGACAATGAGCAGTTCTTC
abundance: few
d_gene: TRBD2
v_gene: TRBV24-1
j_gene: TRBJ2-1

CDR3aa: CASSEWGGSSYNEQFF
CDR3nt: TGTGCCAGCAGTGAATGGGGGGGGTCCTCCTACAATGAGCAGTTCTTC
abundance: -
d_gene: TRBD2
v_gene: TRBV25-1
j_gene: TRBJ2-1

CDR3aa: CASSPLGRGAGSYGYTF
CDR3nt: TGCGCCAGCAGCCCCCTCGGTCGGGGGGCCGGCTCCTATGGCTACACCTTC
abundance: few
d_gene: -
v_gene: TRBV4-1
j_gene: TRBJ1-2

CDR3aa: CASSLPGPNEKLFF
CDR3nt: TGCGCCAGCAGCTTGCCAGGCCCAAATGAAAAACTGTTTTTT
abundance: -
d_gene: -
v_gene: TRBV5-1
j_gene: TRBJ1-4

CDR3aa: CASSLDRGYGYTF
CDR3nt: TGTGCCAGCAGCTTGGACCGGGGCTATGGCTACACCTTC
abundance: -
d_gene: -
v_gene: TRBV5-4
j_gene: TRBJ1-2

CDR3aa: CASSPGTTMNTEAFF
CDR3nt: TGCGCCAGCAGCCCCGGGACAACCATGAACACTGAAGCTTTCTTT
abundance: -
d_gene: -
v_gene: TRBV5-1
j_gene: TRBJ1-1

CDR3aa: CASSQADRAGQPQHF
CDR3nt: TGTGCCAGCAGCCAAGCTGACAGGGCGGGTCAGCCCCAGCATTTT
abundance: -
d_gene: TRBD1
v_gene: TRBV4-2
j_gene: TRBJ1-5

CDR3aa: CASTGQYGYTF
CDR3nt: TGTGCCAGTACCGGACAGTATGGCTACACCTTC
abundance: few
d_gene: -
v_gene: TRBV19
j_gene: TRBJ1-2

CDR3aa: CASRPRTSSYEQYF
CDR3nt: TGTGCCAGCAGACCTAGGACAAGCTCCTACGAGCAGTACTTC
abundance: -
d_gene: -
v_gene: TRBV6-5
j_gene: TRBJ2-7

CDR3aa: CASSLRTSGGATDEQFF
CDR3nt: TGCGCCAGCAGCCTACGGACTAGCGGGGGGGCCACGGATGAGCAGTTCTTC
abundance: -
d_gene: TRBD2
v_gene: TRBV5-1
j_gene: TRBJ2-1

CDR3aa: CASSQEAGSTNEKLFF
CDR3nt: TGTGCCAGCAGCCAAGAGGCAGGGTCAACTAATGAAAAACTGTTTTTT
abundance: few
d_gene: -
v_gene: TRBV3-1/TRBV3-2
j_gene: TRBJ1-4

CDR3aa: CASSRQGGTEAFF
CDR3nt: TGTGCCAGCAGCAGACAGGGCGGAACTGAAGCTTTCTTT
abundance: -
d_gene: TRBD1
v_gene: TRBV6-5
j_gene: TRBJ1-1

CDR3aa: CASSRRGRANEKLFF
CDR3nt: TGTGCCAGCAGTCGTAGGGGGCGCGCTAATGAAAAACTGTTTTTT
abundance: -
d_gene: TRBD1
v_gene: TRBV3-1/TRBV3-2
j_gene: TRBJ1-4

CDR3aa: CASTRGKGLGTEAFF
CDR3nt: TGTGCCAGCACCCGCGGGAAGGGTTTAGGCACTGAAGCTTTCTTT
abundance: -
d_gene: -
v_gene: TRBV5-6
j_gene: TRBJ1-1

CDR3aa: CASSSGTGGFSQPQHF
CDR3nt: TGTGCCAGCAGCTCTGGGACAGGGGGCTTTAGTCAGCCCCAGCATTTT
abundance: -
d_gene: TRBD1
v_gene: TRBV7-9
j_gene: TRBJ1-5

CDR3aa: CATGQEDYGYTF
CDR3nt: TGTGCCACTGGACAGGAGGACTATGGCTACACCTTC
abundance: -
d_gene: TRBD1
v_gene: TRBV2
j_gene: TRBJ1-2

CDR3aa: CASSVVGGFTDTQYF
CDR3nt: TGTGCCAGCAGCGTAGTCGGGGGATTCACAGATACGCAGTATTTT
abundance: once
d_gene: -
v_gene: TRBV9
j_gene: TRBJ2-3

CDR3aa: CASSLDGREAGELFF
CDR3nt: TGTGCCAGCAGCTTAGACGGGAGGGAGGCCGGGGAGCTGTTTTTT
abundance: -
d_gene: TRBD2
v_gene: TRBV7-2
j_gene: TRBJ2-2

CDR3aa: CASSLGGQGGIYEQYF
CDR3nt: TGTGCCAGCAGTTTAGGGGGACAGGGGGGGATCTACGAGCAGTACTTC
abundance: -
d_gene: TRBD1
v_gene: TRBV28
j_gene: TRBJ2-7

CDR3aa: CASSDGPSLLGGYTF
CDR3nt: TGTGCCAGCAGTGATGGGCCCTCCTTATTGGGTGGCTACACCTTC
abundance: -
d_gene: -
v_gene: TRBV6-4
j_gene: TRBJ1-2

CDR3aa: CASSSRAGSYEQYF
CDR3nt: TGTGCCAGTAGTTCCCGAGCGGGCTCCTACGAGCAGTACTTC
abundance: -
d_gene: -
v_gene: TRBV19
j_gene: TRBJ2-7

CDR3aa: CASSIRQVNQPQHF
CDR3nt: TGTGCCAGTAGTATAAGGCAGGTTAATCAGCCCCAGCATTTT
abundance: -
d_gene: -
v_gene: TRBV19
j_gene: TRBJ1-5

CDR3aa: CASSSGTGRGETQYF
CDR3nt: TGTGCCAGCAGTTCTGGGACAGGGCGAGGGGAGACCCAGTACTTC
abundance: -
d_gene: TRBD1
v_gene: TRBV6-5
j_gene: TRBJ2-5

CDR3aa: CASSPDRYEQYF
CDR3nt: TGTGCCAGCAGCCCCGACAGATACGAGCAGTACTTC
abundance: -
d_gene: -
v_gene: TRBV14
j_gene: TRBJ2-7

CDR3aa: CAWSVGDKDTDTQYF
CDR3nt: TGTGCCTGGAGTGTAGGGGACAAAGACACAGATACGCAGTATTTT
abundance: -
d_gene: -
v_gene: TRBV30
j_gene: TRBJ2-3

CDR3aa: CASSLGQDNEQFF
CDR3nt: TGTGCCAGCAGCTTAGGACAGGACAATGAGCAGTTCTTC
abundance: -
d_gene: TRBD1
v_gene: TRBV7-3
j_gene: TRBJ2-1

CDR3aa: CASSSQGNGNNSPLHF
CDR3nt: TGCGCCAGCAGCTCCCAGGGGAATGGAAATAATTCACCCCTCCACTTT
abundance: -
d_gene: -
v_gene: TRBV5-1
j_gene: TRBJ1-6

CDR3aa: CSVTDRVETQYF
CDR3nt: TGCAGCGTGACCGACAGGGTTGAGACCCAGTACTTC
abundance: few
d_gene: TRBD1
v_gene: TRBV29-1
j_gene: TRBJ2-5

CDR3aa: CASSLAGSTGGKADTQYF
CDR3nt: TGTGCCAGCAGCTTAGCGGGTTCAACAGGGGGCAAGGCAGATACGCAGTATTTT
abundance: -
d_gene: TRBD1
v_gene: TRBV7-2
j_gene: TRBJ2-3

CDR3aa: CATSRDFLYEQYF
CDR3nt: TGTGCCACCAGCAGAGATTTTCTCTACGAGCAGTACTTC
abundance: -
d_gene: -
v_gene: TRBV15
j_gene: TRBJ2-7

CDR3aa: CASSQGGHIYEQYF
CDR3nt: TGTGCCAGCAGCCAAGGGGGACACATCTACGAGCAGTACTTC
abundance: -
d_gene: -
v_gene: TRBV3-1/TRBV3-2
j_gene: TRBJ2-7

CDR3aa: CASSLTGVSYNSPLHF
CDR3nt: TGTGCCAGCAGTCTAACGGGGGTTTCCTATAATTCACCCCTCCACTTT
abundance: -
d_gene: -
v_gene: TRBV27
j_gene: TRBJ1-6

CDR3aa: CASSGGGGGETQYF
CDR3nt: TGTGCCAGCAGTGGGGGCGGGGGAGGAGAGACCCAGTACTTC
abundance: -
d_gene: TRBD2
v_gene: TRBV2
j_gene: TRBJ2-5

CDR3aa: CASSLNPGQGTEAFF
CDR3nt: TGTGCCAGCAGCTTAAATCCGGGACAGGGGACTGAAGCTTTCTTT
abundance: -
d_gene: TRBD1
v_gene: TRBV11-1
j_gene: TRBJ1-1

CDR3aa: CASSIRGLAATGNIQYF
CDR3nt: TGTGCCAGTAGTATAAGGGGACTAGCGGCGACGGGAAACATTCAGTACTTC
abundance: -
d_gene: TRBD2
v_gene: TRBV19
j_gene: TRBJ2-4

CDR3aa: CASSESSSGALLSGNTIYF
CDR3nt: TGCGCCAGCAGTGAGTCTTCATCGGGAGCCCTTCTCTCTGGAAACACCATATATTTT
abundance: -
d_gene: -
v_gene: TRBV10-1
j_gene: TRBJ1-3

CDR3aa: CASSPSPSQGARAEAFF
CDR3nt: TGTGCCAGCAGCCCATCCCCATCGCAGGGGGCGAGGGCTGAAGCTTTCTTT
abundance: -
d_gene: TRBD1
v_gene: TRBV11-2
j_gene: TRBJ1-1

CDR3aa: CASSPLRGRNQPQHF
CDR3nt: TGTGCCAGCAGCCCCTTAAGGGGTCGGAATCAGCCCCAGCATTTT
abundance: -
d_gene: -
v_gene: TRBV7-2
j_gene: TRBJ1-5